This T cell receptor (beta chain) was observed in a study of shared clonotypes between healthy human individuals. Overall study results and limits: Investigators collected only blood, and repertoires in tissues likely differ.

CDR1 and CDR2 from the germline V gene are SNHLY and FYNNEI. The CDR3 contains 13 residues. Trimming cost V 2 bases and J 3 bases, with 7 bases left between them. Naive CD8 cells, CD45RO-negative and positively selected for CCR7, excluded terminally differentiated effector memory CD45RA+ cells. Worth noting for this clone: Antigen unknown.

Several immunoSEQ plates held equal portions of the genomic DNA taken from each subset. In the sorted-subset replicate PCRs, about 200 ng DNA, tens of thousands of T cell genomes, was used. TCRdb's copy holds only in-frame clones and misses some; the assay was immunoSEQ multiplex PCR. The sample has around 1,900,000 clones; around 95% are singletons. The chain joins TRBV2 to TRBJ1-1; D uncertain. This sequence was found in a man younger than 30 in good health. Some clones in this sample may be carry-over from other donors' samples. The sequenced sample consisted of naive CD8+ T cells from PBMCs. DNA for the CDR3: TGTGCCAGCAGTGAAACCCGGGACACTGAAGCTTTCTTT. Translation: CASSETRDTEAFF. Using reference TRBV2 and TRBJ1-1 for the parts outside the CDR3, the full variable domain is EPEVTQTPSHQVTQMGQEVILRCVPISNHLYFYWYRQILGQKVEFLVSFYNNEISEKSEIFDDQFSVERPDGSNFTLKIRSTKLEDSAMYFCASSETRDTEAFFGQGTRLTVV.